The 4 T cell receptor beta chains below come from one sample, sequenced in a study of blood T cell repertoires in COVID-19. Sequencing was performed with immunoSEQ multiplex PCR; in TCRdb, only in-frame clones are kept and a portion is missing. The data show roughly 91,000 clones, with around 83% seen just once and roughly 2% held by the top ten. The sample consisted of peripheral blood. The receptor source for this set is a man aged 70-80 years with active or convalescent COVID-19.

This rearrangement joins TRBV7-2 to TRBJ2-3; TRBD2 matches 8 bases. V gave up 2 bases and J gave up 3 bases; unmatched junction bases: 4. Per the germline V gene, CDR1 is SGHTA and CDR2 is FQGNSA. The CDR3 contains 15 residues. CDR3 protein: CASSLSGLETDTQYF. The CDR3 DNA is TGTGCCAGCAGCTTATCGGGACTAGAAACAGATACGCAGTATTTT.

This chain uses TRBV4-2 with TRBJ2-3; weak D call: TRBD2 (7 bases). This CDR3 contains 15 residues. Trimming shortened V by 3 bases and J by 0 bases, and 10 bases separated the two germline ends. Germline lookup yields CDR1 LGHNA and CDR2 YNFKEQ. The CDR3, as DNA: TGTGCCAGCAGCCAGAGGGGGGGGAGCACAGATACGCAGTATTTT. This gives the protein CASSQRGGSTDTQYF.

The chain uses TRBV7-9 and TRBJ1-1, with 8 bases identical to TRBD1. Trimming cost V 7 bases and J 4 bases; bases outside gene matches: 8. This CDR3 comprises 14 residues. CDR1 and CDR2 (germline): SEHNR, FQNEAQ (reference sequence). CDR3 residues: CASNKQGVGTEAFF. The CDR3 nucleotides read TGTGCCAGCAACAAACAGGGGGTGGGCACTGAAGCTTTCTTT.

The chain carries TRBV9 and TRBJ1-3; no reliable D call. This CDR3 has 13 amino acids. CDR1 SGDLS and CDR2 YYNGEE come from the germline V gene. V lost 0 bases and J lost 8, with 9 bases in between. As DNA, the CDR3 is TGTGCCAGCAGCGTAGACGGCGGGGACACCATATATTTT. Protein product: CASSVDGGDTIYF.